Detailed here is one T cell receptor (beta chain). It has no known antigen specificity. No much larger clonotype is one base removed from it; base qualities were not supplied. This sample is part of a study of radiotherapy plus CTLA-4 blockade in lung cancer (dated by TCRdb to the late 2010s). Background on the whole study: Among enrolled patients, about 19% had an objective response and 31% reached disease control.

In this study, focal radiation therapy paired with CTLA-4 blockade (ipilimumab) was tested in patients who had chemo-refractory metastatic non-small-cell lung cancer. The germline V gene encodes CDR1 SEHNR and CDR2 FQNEAQ (reference sequence). V sheds 4 bases and J sheds 3 bases, leaving 16 bases between their ends. Its CDR3 holds 15 amino acids, cysteine through phenylalanine. Only the CDR3 DNA is retained, 45 bases long and in frame from the first base. The study at large found these results: Early dynamic changes in blood T cell clones, together with increased serum interferon-beta after radiation, were reported as the strongest predictors of response. After treatment with radiotherapy and ipilimumab, TCR clones that originated in tumors expanded in peripheral blood.

Receptor libraries were prepared by the immunoSEQ multiplex PCR assay. Not all clones reach the TCRdb copy of this immuneACCESS table, which keeps in-frame sequences only. Checked studies attribute under half of the gap to unresolved V genes and leave the rest unexplained. The sample data list approximately 25,000 clones, and about three quarters of these were observed just once. The ten largest account for around 3.5% of the sample. Sequenced here: peripheral blood, sampled from a patient treated with radiotherapy plus ipilimumab. The V and J segments used are TRBV7-9 and TRBJ2-7, and possibly TRBD1, on 6 matching bases. This TCR came from a human donor with non-small cell lung cancer who had stable disease on radiotherapy plus ipilimumab. The CDR3 has the sequence CASSSIRDTDYEQYF. The nucleotide sequence reads TGTGCCAGCAGCTCTATCCGGGACACCGACTACGAGCAGTACTTC. This CDR3, with the reference TRBV7-9 and TRBJ2-7 proteins standing in past its ends, gives the full variable domain DTGVSQNPRHKITKRGQNVTFRCDPISEHNRLYWYRQTLGQGPEFLTYFQNEAQLEKSRLLSDRFSAERPKGSFSTLEIQRTEQGDSAMYLCASSSIRDTDYEQYFGPGTRLTVT.